Below, 3 T cell receptor beta chains from the same sample are listed, as sequenced in a study of T cell changes during pregnancy in multiple sclerosis. Only in-frame clones appear in the TCRdb table, and some are missing; sequencing was by immunoSEQ multiplex PCR. In the table there are about 73,000 clones, 80% to 95% of which are singletons. The input for sequencing was peripheral blood, taken in the third trimester of pregnancy. Source of these receptors: a female donor in good health, enrolled as a control in a pregnancy study.

This clone was recorded a few times. The chain combines TRBV30 with TRBJ1-1; 8 nucleotides align to TRBD1. Looked up from germline, CDR1 is GTSNPN and CDR2 is SVGIG (reference sequence). This CDR3 comprises 17 residues. Trimming at V came to 4 bases and at J to 5 bases, leaving 18 bases not matched to a gene. The CDR3 DNA sequence: TGTGCCTGGAAGGGCAGGGGGCGAATGGAGGGTAGGACTGAAGCTTTCTTT. Its translation is CAWKGRGRMEGRTEAFF. Using reference TRBV30 and TRBJ1-1 for the parts outside the CDR3, the full variable domain is SQTIHQWPATLVQPVGSPLSLECTVEGTSNPNLYWYRQAAGRGLQLLFYSVGIGQISSEVPQNLSASRPQDRQFILSSKKLLLSDSGFYLCAWKGRGRMEGRTEAFFGQGTRLTVV.

This chain joins TRBV7-2 and TRBJ1-5; no firm D call. Between the trimmed V and J ends, which lost 5 bases and 12 bases, there was a span of 20 bases. From germline, CDR1 is SGHTA and CDR2 FQGNSA. This CDR3 has 14 residues. This CDR3 is CASSPSHPGWLQHF. CDR3 nucleotide sequence: TGTGCCAGCAGCCCCTCACACCCGGGGTGGCTCCAGCATTTT.

This chain uses TRBV27 with TRBJ1-2; TRBD1 is a possible D gene (5 bases). Germline V gives CDR1 MNHEY, CDR2 SMNVEV (reference sequence). V was shortened by 7 bases and J by 0 bases, with 15 bases between the two germline ends. The CDR3 is 15 residues long. The CDR3 sequence is CASTFLGDSNYGYTF. CDR3 nucleotides: TGTGCCAGCACCTTCCTAGGGGACTCTAACTATGGCTACACCTTC.